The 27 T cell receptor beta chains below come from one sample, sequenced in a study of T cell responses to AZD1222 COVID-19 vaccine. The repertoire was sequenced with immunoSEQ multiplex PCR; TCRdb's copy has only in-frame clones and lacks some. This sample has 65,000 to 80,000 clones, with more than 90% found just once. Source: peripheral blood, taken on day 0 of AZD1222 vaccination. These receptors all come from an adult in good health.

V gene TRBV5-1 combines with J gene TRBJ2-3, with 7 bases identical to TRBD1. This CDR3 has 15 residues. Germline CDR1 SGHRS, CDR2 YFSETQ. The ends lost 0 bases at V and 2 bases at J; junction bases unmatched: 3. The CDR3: CASSLGTGYTDTQYF. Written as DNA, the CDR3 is TGCGCCAGCAGCTTGGGGACAGGCTACACAGATACGCAGTATTTT.

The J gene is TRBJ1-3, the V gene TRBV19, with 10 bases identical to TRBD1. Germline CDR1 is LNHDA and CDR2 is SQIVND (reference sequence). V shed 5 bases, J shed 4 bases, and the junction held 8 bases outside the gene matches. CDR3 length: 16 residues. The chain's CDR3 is CASSDRGHLSGNTIYF. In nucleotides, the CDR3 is TGTGCCAGTAGTGACAGGGGGCACCTGTCGGGAAACACCATATATTTT.

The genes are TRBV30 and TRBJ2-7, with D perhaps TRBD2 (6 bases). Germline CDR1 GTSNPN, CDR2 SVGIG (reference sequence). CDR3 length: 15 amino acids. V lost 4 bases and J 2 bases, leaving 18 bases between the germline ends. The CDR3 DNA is TGTGCCTGGACCCCAAAGAGGGACTTTGCCTACGAGCAGTACTTC. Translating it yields CAWTPKRDFAYEQYF.

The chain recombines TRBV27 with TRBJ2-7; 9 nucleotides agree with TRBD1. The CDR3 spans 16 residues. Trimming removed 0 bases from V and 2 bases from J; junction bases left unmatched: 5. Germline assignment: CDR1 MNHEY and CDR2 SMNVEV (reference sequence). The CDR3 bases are TGTGCCAGCAGTTTATCGAGGGGACAGGGAGCCTACGAGCAGTACTTC. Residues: CASSLSRGQGAYEQYF.

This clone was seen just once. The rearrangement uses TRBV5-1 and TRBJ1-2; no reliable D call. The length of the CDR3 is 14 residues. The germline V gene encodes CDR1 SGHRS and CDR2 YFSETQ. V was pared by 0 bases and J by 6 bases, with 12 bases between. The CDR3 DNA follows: TGCGCCAGCAGCTTGGTTGGAGGATCGGATGGCTACACCTTC. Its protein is CASSLVGGSDGYTF.

CDR3 DNA sequence: TGCGCCAGCAGTGAGTCCCAATTTACAGGGGGTTTTAACTATGGCTACACCTTC. Its protein is CASSESQFTGGFNYGYTF. The rearrangement uses TRBV10-1 and TRBJ1-2; 8 bases line up with TRBD1. This CDR3 comprises 18 residues. V gave up 0 bases and J gave up 1 base; unmatched junction bases: 10. The V gene's germline CDR1 is WNHNN and CDR2 SYGVQD (reference sequence).

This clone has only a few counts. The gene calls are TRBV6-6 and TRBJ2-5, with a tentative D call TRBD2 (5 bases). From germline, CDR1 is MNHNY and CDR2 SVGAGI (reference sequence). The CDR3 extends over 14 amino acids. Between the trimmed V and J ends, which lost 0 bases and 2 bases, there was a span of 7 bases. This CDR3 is CASSYSTGQETQYF. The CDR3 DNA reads TGTGCCAGCAGTTACTCAACGGGGCAAGAGACCCAGTACTTC.

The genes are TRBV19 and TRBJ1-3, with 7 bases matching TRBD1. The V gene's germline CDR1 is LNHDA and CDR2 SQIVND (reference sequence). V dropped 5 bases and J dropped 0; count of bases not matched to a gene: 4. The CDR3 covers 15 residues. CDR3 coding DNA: TGTGCCAGTAGTCGAGGGGGCTTCTCTGGAAACACCATATATTTT. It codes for CASSRGGFSGNTIYF.

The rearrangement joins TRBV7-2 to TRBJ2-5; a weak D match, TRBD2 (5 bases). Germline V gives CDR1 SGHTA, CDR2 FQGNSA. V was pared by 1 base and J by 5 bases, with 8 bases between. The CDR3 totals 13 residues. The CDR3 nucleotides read TGTGCCAGCAGCTTAGTAGGGAGTGAGACCCAGTACTTC. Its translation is CASSLVGSETQYF.

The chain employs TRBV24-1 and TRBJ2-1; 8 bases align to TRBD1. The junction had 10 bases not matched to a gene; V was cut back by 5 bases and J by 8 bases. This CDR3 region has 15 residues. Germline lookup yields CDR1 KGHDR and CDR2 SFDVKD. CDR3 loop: CATSGGQVGLDEQFF. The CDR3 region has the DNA TGTGCCACCAGTGGGGGACAGGTTGGGTTAGATGAGCAGTTCTTC.

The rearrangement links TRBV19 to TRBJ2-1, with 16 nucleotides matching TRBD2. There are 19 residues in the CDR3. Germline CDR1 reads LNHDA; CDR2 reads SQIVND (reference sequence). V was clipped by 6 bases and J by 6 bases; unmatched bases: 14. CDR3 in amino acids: CASRQGGLAGGPGGNEQFF. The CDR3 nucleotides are TGTGCCAGTAGGCAGGGGGGACTAGCGGGAGGGCCCGGGGGCAATGAGCAGTTCTTC.

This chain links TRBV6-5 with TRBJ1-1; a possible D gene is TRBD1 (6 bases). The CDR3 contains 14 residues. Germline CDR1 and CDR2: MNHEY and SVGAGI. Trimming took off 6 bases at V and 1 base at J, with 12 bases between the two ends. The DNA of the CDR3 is TGTGCCAGCAGACCCGACAGGAGGAACACTGAAGCTTTCTTT. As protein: CASRPDRRNTEAFF.

This chain's CDR3 is CASSFAGDSYNEQFF. In nucleotides, the CDR3 is TGTGCCAGCAGCTTCGCGGGGGACTCTTACAATGAGCAGTTCTTC. This sequence joins TRBV13 and TRBJ2-1; 7 bases align to TRBD2. V shed 3 bases and J 4 bases; nucleotides not matched to a gene: 6. The V gene's germline CDR1 is PRHDT and CDR2 FYEKMQ (reference sequence). The CDR3 has 15 residues.

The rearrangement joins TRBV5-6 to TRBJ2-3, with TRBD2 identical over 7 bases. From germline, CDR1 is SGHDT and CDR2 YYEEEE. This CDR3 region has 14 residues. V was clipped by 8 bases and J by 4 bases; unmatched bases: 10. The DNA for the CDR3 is TGTGCCAGTGAGGAGCGGGGAGGCGCAGATACGCAGTATTTT. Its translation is CASEERGGADTQYF.

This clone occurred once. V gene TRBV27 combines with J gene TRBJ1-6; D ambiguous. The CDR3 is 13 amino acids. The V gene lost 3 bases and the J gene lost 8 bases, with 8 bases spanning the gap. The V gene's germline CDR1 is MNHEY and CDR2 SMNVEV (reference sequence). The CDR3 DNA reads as TGTGCCAGCAGTTTCCGCGACTATTCACCCCTCCACTTT. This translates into CASSFRDYSPLHF.

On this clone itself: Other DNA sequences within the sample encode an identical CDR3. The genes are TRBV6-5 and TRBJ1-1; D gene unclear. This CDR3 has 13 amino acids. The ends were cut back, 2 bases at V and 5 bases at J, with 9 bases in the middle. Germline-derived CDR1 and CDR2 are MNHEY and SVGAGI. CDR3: CASSYRVDTEAFF. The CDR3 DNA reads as TGTGCCAGCAGTTACCGTGTTGATACTGAAGCTTTCTTT.

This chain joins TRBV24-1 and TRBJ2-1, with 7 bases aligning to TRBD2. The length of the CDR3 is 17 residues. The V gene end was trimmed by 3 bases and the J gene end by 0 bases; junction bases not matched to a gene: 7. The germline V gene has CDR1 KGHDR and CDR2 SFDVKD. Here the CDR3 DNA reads TGTGCCACCAGTGATCTCGACGGGGGGAGCTCCTACAATGAGCAGTTCTTC. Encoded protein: CATSDLDGGSSYNEQFF.

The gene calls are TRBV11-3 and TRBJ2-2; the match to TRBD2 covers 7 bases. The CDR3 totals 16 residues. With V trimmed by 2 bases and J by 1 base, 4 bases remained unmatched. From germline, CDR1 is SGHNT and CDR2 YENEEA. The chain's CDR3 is CASSLTGGLNTGELFF. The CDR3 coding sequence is TGTGCCAGCAGCTTAACGGGAGGCTTGAACACCGGGGAGCTGTTTTTT.

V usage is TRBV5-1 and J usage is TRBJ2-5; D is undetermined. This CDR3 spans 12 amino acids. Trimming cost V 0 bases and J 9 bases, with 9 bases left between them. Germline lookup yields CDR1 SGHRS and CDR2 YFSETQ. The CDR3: CASSLDTPAQYF. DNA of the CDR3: TGCGCCAGCAGCTTGGACACCCCGGCCCAGTACTTC.

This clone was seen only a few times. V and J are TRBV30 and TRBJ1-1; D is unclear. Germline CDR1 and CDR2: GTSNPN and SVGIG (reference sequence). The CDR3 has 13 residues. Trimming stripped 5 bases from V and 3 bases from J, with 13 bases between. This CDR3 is CAWAQQRHTEAFF. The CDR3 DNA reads TGTGCCTGGGCCCAACAGCGGCACACTGAAGCTTTCTTT.

For the CDR3, the DNA is TGTGCCAGCAGTCTCGACGGGTCTCCGCAGTTCTTC. This translates into CASSLDGSPQFF. The gene calls are TRBV6-2 or TRBV6-3 and TRBJ2-1; D gene unclear. CDR3 length: 12 amino acids. V lost 5 bases, J lost 12 bases, and 14 bases lay in between. Germline assignment: CDR1 MNHEY and CDR2 SVGEGT.

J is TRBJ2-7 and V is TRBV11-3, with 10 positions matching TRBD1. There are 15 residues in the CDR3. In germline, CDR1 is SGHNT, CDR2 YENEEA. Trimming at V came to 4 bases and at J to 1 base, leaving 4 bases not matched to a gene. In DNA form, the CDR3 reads TGTGCCAGCAGCTCCCAGGACAGGGGGTCCTACGAGCAGTACTTC. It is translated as CASSSQDRGSYEQYF.

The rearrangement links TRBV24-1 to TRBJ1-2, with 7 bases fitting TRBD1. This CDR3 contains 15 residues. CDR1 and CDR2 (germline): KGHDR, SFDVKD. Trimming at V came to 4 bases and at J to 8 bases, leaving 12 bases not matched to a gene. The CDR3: CATSESTRGRSGYTF. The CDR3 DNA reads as TGTGCCACCAGTGAATCGACGAGGGGGCGATCAGGCTACACCTTC.

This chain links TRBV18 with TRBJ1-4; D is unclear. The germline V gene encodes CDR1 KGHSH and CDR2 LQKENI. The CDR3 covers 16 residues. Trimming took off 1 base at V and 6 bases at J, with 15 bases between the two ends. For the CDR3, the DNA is TGTGCCAGCTCACCACAGGTCACCGGGAACGATGAAAAACTGTTTTTT. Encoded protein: CASSPQVTGNDEKLFF.

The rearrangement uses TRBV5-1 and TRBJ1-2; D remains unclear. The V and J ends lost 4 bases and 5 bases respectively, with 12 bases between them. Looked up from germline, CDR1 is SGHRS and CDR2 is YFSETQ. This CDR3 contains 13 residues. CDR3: CASSQTRTYGYTF. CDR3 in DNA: TGCGCCAGCAGCCAAACACGGACTTATGGCTACACCTTC. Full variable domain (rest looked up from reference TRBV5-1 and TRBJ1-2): KAGVTQTPRYLIKTRGQQVTLSCSPISGHRSVSWYQQTPGQGLQFLFEYFSETQRNKGNFPGRFSGRQFSNSRSEMNVSTLELGDSALYLCASSQTRTYGYTFGSGTRLTVV.

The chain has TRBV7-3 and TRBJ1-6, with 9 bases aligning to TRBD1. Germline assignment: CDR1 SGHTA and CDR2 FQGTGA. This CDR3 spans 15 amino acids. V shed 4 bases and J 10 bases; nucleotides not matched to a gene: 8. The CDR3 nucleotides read TGTGCCAGCAGCTCCCGGGACAGGGTCGGGTCACCCCTCCACTTT. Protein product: CASSSRDRVGSPLHF.

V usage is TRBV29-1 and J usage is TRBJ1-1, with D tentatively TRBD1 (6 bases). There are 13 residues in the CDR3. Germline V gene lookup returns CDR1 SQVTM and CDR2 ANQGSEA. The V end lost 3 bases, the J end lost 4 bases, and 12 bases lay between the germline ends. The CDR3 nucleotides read TGCAGCGTTGACGGGGAGGGGGGCACTGAAGCTTTCTTT. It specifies CSVDGEGGTEAFF.